The clone carrying this T cell receptor (beta chain) was picked up a small number of times. What it binds is unknown. Each CDR3 protein is one row after TCRdb ran MiXCR on the reads. The sample includes around 500,000 distinct CDR3 sequences, about 44% of them seen just once. These data originate in a study of T cell repertoires in cytomegalovirus infection. Study-wide context: A matching HLA type, together with CMV infection, was signaled by public TCR beta signatures.

Findings and limits, study-wide: Clonotypes of TCR beta that were HLA-C-restricted and CMV-specific dominated the ex vivo response. The cumulative frequency of public TCR beta families identified carriers of CMV plus the relevant HLA.

CDR1 MNHEY and CDR2 SVGEGT come from the germline V gene. The CDR3 totals 14 residues. The V and J ends lost 6 bases and 3 bases, in that order; junction bases with no gene match: 5. The chain combines TRBV6-2 or TRBV6-3 with TRBJ1-5; 7 bases map to TRBD1. This specimen consisted of cultured PBMCs, obtained from culture after CMV antigen stimulation. The source is a human donor in good health (CMV status not recorded). Some clones in this sample may be carry-over from other donors' samples. The CDR3 here is CASSRGQHNQPQHF. In nucleotides, the CDR3 is TGTGCCAGCAGCAGGGGACAGCACAATCAGCCCCAGCATTTT.